This is a list of T cell receptor beta chains from one sample in a study of cytomegalovirus exposure and HLA in healthy donors. The data were produced by immunoSEQ multiplex PCR, yet TCRdb's version contains in-frame clones alone and is incomplete. The sample has about 130,000 clones, over 70% seen once. Specimen: PBMCs. Receptors were obtained from a woman aged 50 to 60 in good health and CMV-seronegative. Each CDR3 is given with its conserved first and last residue. D genes are given only for firm matches. Not every row has a clone size; where given, it reads once, few, many or a size class.

v_call: TRBV5-6; d_call: TRBD1; j_call: TRBJ1-6; clone_size: .; cdr3_length: 16; cdr3_nt: TGTGCCAGCAGCTTGGGACAGGGAGCCTATAATTCACCCCTCCACTTT; cdr3_aa: CASSLGQGAYNSPLHF
v_call: TRBV27; d_call: .; j_call: TRBJ1-5; clone_size: few; cdr3_length: 14; cdr3_nt: TGTGCCAGCAGTTTCTATGGGCCCAATCAGCCCCAGCATTTT; cdr3_aa: CASSFYGPNQPQHF
v_call: TRBV15; d_call: TRBD2; j_call: TRBJ2-2; clone_size: few; cdr3_length: 16; cdr3_nt: TGTGCCACCAGCAGTGGGGCGATAGCGGGAGCCGGGGAGCTGTTTTTT; cdr3_aa: CATSSGAIAGAGELFF
v_call: TRBV4-1; d_call: TRBD1; j_call: TRBJ1-5; clone_size: .; cdr3_length: 16; cdr3_nt: TGCGCCAGCAGCCACCCGGGACAGAATAGCAATCAGCCCCAGCATTTT; cdr3_aa: CASSHPGQNSNQPQHF
v_call: TRBV7-9; d_call: TRBD2; j_call: TRBJ2-3; clone_size: once; cdr3_length: 17; cdr3_nt: TGTGCCAGCAGCTTAGGAGACCTAGCGGCTAGCACAGATACGCAGTATTTT; cdr3_aa: CASSLGDLAASTDTQYF
v_call: TRBV11-2; d_call: .; j_call: TRBJ1-2; clone_size: .; cdr3_length: 13; cdr3_nt: TGTGCCAGCAGCTTAGACGGGAACTATGGCTACACCTTC; cdr3_aa: CASSLDGNYGYTF
v_call: TRBV28; d_call: TRBD2; j_call: TRBJ2-1; clone_size: .; cdr3_length: 15; cdr3_nt: TGTGCCAGCAGGTACGAACTAGCGGGAGCTCGGGAGCAGTTCTTC; cdr3_aa: CASRYELAGAREQFF
v_call: TRBV5-4; d_call: .; j_call: TRBJ2-5; clone_size: .; cdr3_length: 13; cdr3_nt: TGTGCCAGCAGCACAGGTGCGAGGGAGACCCAGTACTTC; cdr3_aa: CASSTGARETQYF
v_call: TRBV7-8; d_call: TRBD1; j_call: TRBJ2-6; clone_size: .; cdr3_length: 16; cdr3_nt: TGTGCCAGTATACGTGAAGGGGGCGCTGGGGCCAACGTCCTGACTTTC; cdr3_aa: CASIREGGAGANVLTF
v_call: TRBV5-1; d_call: TRBD2; j_call: TRBJ2-3; clone_size: .; cdr3_length: 17; cdr3_nt: TGCGCCAGCAGCCTCGGACTAGCGGGAGGAATCACAGATACGCAGTATTTT; cdr3_aa: CASSLGLAGGITDTQYF
v_call: TRBV29-1; d_call: TRBD1; j_call: TRBJ2-3; clone_size: .; cdr3_length: 16; cdr3_nt: TGCAGCTTTTGCGACCCGATGACAGGGATTACAGATACGCAGTATTTT; cdr3_aa: CSFCDPMTGITDTQYF
v_call: TRBV4-2; d_call: TRBD1; j_call: TRBJ1-1; clone_size: .; cdr3_length: 14; cdr3_nt: TGTGCCAGCAGCGATACCAGGGGGACCACTGAAGCTTTCTTT; cdr3_aa: CASSDTRGTTEAFF
v_call: TRBV5-1; d_call: TRBD2; j_call: TRBJ2-1; clone_size: few; cdr3_length: 15; cdr3_nt: TGCGCCAGCAGCCGGGGACTAGCGGGGAACAATGAGCAGTTCTTC; cdr3_aa: CASSRGLAGNNEQFF
v_call: TRBV7-2; d_call: .; j_call: TRBJ2-2; clone_size: few; cdr3_length: 16; cdr3_nt: TGTGCCAGCAGCTTAGCACGGCGGGAGAACACCGGGGAGCTGTTTTTT; cdr3_aa: CASSLARRENTGELFF
v_call: TRBV29-1; d_call: TRBD1; j_call: TRBJ1-6; clone_size: once; cdr3_length: 14; cdr3_nt: TGCAGCGTTGACCCGACAGGGGGCGATTCACCCCTCCACTTT; cdr3_aa: CSVDPTGGDSPLHF
v_call: TRBV6-6; d_call: .; j_call: TRBJ2-6; clone_size: .; cdr3_length: 15; cdr3_nt: TGTGCCAGCAGTCAGACACTCTCTGGGGCCAACGTCCTGACTTTC; cdr3_aa: CASSQTLSGANVLTF
v_call: TRBV5-4; d_call: TRBD2; j_call: TRBJ2-1; clone_size: .; cdr3_length: 16; cdr3_nt: TGTGCCAGCAGTCCCGGGACTAGCGGGAGCTACAATGAGCAGTTCTTC; cdr3_aa: CASSPGTSGSYNEQFF
v_call: TRBV7-2; d_call: .; j_call: TRBJ1-3; clone_size: .; cdr3_length: 15; cdr3_nt: TGTGCCAGCAGCCTCCGCTTGGGGAGTGGAAACACCATATATTTT; cdr3_aa: CASSLRLGSGNTIYF
v_call: TRBV30; d_call: TRBD1; j_call: TRBJ1-2; clone_size: few; cdr3_length: 13; cdr3_nt: TGTGCCTGGAATGTACAGGGGGCGAATGGCTACACCTTC; cdr3_aa: CAWNVQGANGYTF
v_call: TRBV19; d_call: .; j_call: TRBJ1-3; clone_size: .; cdr3_length: 14; cdr3_nt: TGTGCCAGCCTCGCCAGGGGAACTGGAAACACCATATATTTT; cdr3_aa: CASLARGTGNTIYF
v_call: TRBV28; d_call: TRBD2; j_call: TRBJ2-1; clone_size: few; cdr3_length: 14; cdr3_nt: TGTGCCAGCAGTGTGACTAGCGGGAGTAATGAGCAGTTCTTC; cdr3_aa: CASSVTSGSNEQFF
v_call: TRBV4-3; d_call: TRBD2; j_call: TRBJ2-1; clone_size: few; cdr3_length: 16; cdr3_nt: TGCGCCAGCAGCCATGGGGGACTAGCGGCTTACAATGAGCAGTTCTTC; cdr3_aa: CASSHGGLAAYNEQFF
v_call: TRBV28; d_call: .; j_call: TRBJ2-7; clone_size: .; cdr3_length: 13; cdr3_nt: TGTGCCAGCCGAGTCGGGGTAGACTACGAGCAGTACTTC; cdr3_aa: CASRVGVDYEQYF
v_call: TRBV2; d_call: TRBD1; j_call: TRBJ2-2; clone_size: .; cdr3_length: 16; cdr3_nt: TGTGCCAGCAGTGTGGAAGGGGGCGGTAGCACCGGGGAGCTGTTTTTT; cdr3_aa: CASSVEGGGSTGELFF
v_call: TRBV28; d_call: TRBD1; j_call: TRBJ2-2; clone_size: .; cdr3_length: 18; cdr3_nt: TGTGCCAGCAGTTTATGGTTCTCGGACAGGGGGAGCACCGGGGAGCTGTTTTTT; cdr3_aa: CASSLWFSDRGSTGELFF
v_call: TRBV27; d_call: .; j_call: TRBJ2-7; clone_size: .; cdr3_length: 16; cdr3_nt: TGTGCCAGCAGTTTAAGGTTCCGGCTAGCGCGGGACGAGCAGTACTTC; cdr3_aa: CASSLRFRLARDEQYF
v_call: TRBV7-2; d_call: .; j_call: TRBJ2-2; clone_size: .; cdr3_length: 15; cdr3_nt: TGTGCCAGCAGCCCCGGGACAACGAACACCGGGGAGCTGTTTTTT; cdr3_aa: CASSPGTTNTGELFF
v_call: TRBV21-1; d_call: .; j_call: TRBJ2-7; clone_size: .; cdr3_length: 12; cdr3_nt: TGTGCCAGCAGCAAGGGGCCCTACGAGCAGTACTTC; cdr3_aa: CASSKGPYEQYF
v_call: TRBV27; d_call: TRBD2; j_call: TRBJ2-4; clone_size: .; cdr3_length: 15; cdr3_nt: TGTGCCAGCAGTTTATCGGGGCTAGCGGGAGACATTCAGTACTTC; cdr3_aa: CASSLSGLAGDIQYF
v_call: TRBV19; d_call: .; j_call: TRBJ1-5; clone_size: .; cdr3_length: 13; cdr3_nt: TGTGCCAGTACTGGACAGCTAGATCAGCCCCAGCATTTT; cdr3_aa: CASTGQLDQPQHF
v_call: TRBV18; d_call: TRBD2; j_call: TRBJ2-7; clone_size: .; cdr3_length: 19; cdr3_nt: TGTGCCAGCTCACCCCCCACCGGGACTAGCGGGATACCGGGTTACGAGCAGTACTTC; cdr3_aa: CASSPPTGTSGIPGYEQYF
v_call: TRBV15; d_call: .; j_call: TRBJ2-7; clone_size: .; cdr3_length: 15; cdr3_nt: TGTGCCACCAGCAGAGAGATGGGAGAACACTACGAGCAGTACTTC; cdr3_aa: CATSREMGEHYEQYF
v_call: TRBV4-3; d_call: TRBD1; j_call: TRBJ2-7; clone_size: .; cdr3_length: 17; cdr3_nt: TGCGCCAGCAGCCAGGACGGACGACAGGGGGCCATCTACGAGCAGTACTTC; cdr3_aa: CASSQDGRQGAIYEQYF
v_call: TRBV7-8; d_call: TRBD2; j_call: TRBJ2-3; clone_size: .; cdr3_length: 18; cdr3_nt: TGTGCCAGCAGCTTCCGCGGGAGAAGGGGCAGGGGCACAGATACGCAGTATTTT; cdr3_aa: CASSFRGRRGRGTDTQYF
v_call: TRBV27; d_call: TRBD2; j_call: TRBJ2-3; clone_size: .; cdr3_length: 20; cdr3_nt: TGTGCCAGCAGTGGACGACGGACTAGCGGGAGGACGCTGCATCCAGATACGCAGTATTTT; cdr3_aa: CASSGRRTSGRTLHPDTQYF
v_call: TRBV11-2; d_call: .; j_call: TRBJ2-7; clone_size: .; cdr3_length: 18; cdr3_nt: TGTGCCAGCAGCTTAAGCCCGGCGGGGGCGGGAGAAGTCTACGAGCAGTACTTC; cdr3_aa: CASSLSPAGAGEVYEQYF
v_call: TRBV7-2; d_call: .; j_call: TRBJ2-7; clone_size: .; cdr3_length: 15; cdr3_nt: TGTGCCAGCAGCCCGGAGGGACGGGGACTTCGAGCAGAGTACTTC; cdr3_aa: CASSPEGRGLRAEYF
v_call: TRBV19; d_call: TRBD2; j_call: TRBJ2-1; clone_size: .; cdr3_length: 15; cdr3_nt: TGTGCCAGTAGTCATAGCGGGGGAGGCTTTAATGAGCAGTTCTTC; cdr3_aa: CASSHSGGGFNEQFF
v_call: TRBV19; d_call: .; j_call: TRBJ2-3; clone_size: .; cdr3_length: 13; cdr3_nt: TGTGCCAGTAGTGTCTCAGGGACAGATACGCAGTATTTT; cdr3_aa: CASSVSGTDTQYF
v_call: TRBV28; d_call: TRBD2; j_call: TRBJ2-2; clone_size: .; cdr3_length: 17; cdr3_nt: TGTGCCAGCAGGCCACTAAATCTAGCGGCAAACACCGGGGAGCTGTTTTTT; cdr3_aa: CASRPLNLAANTGELFF